The rows below give T cell receptor beta chains drawn from one sample of a study of TIL therapy for anti-PD-1-resistant metastatic lung cancer. The protocol was immunoSEQ multiplex PCR, while the TCRdb copy is restricted to in-frame clones and leaves out a portion. Seen here are fewer than 30,000 clones, 63% observed once, and the top ten hold 15% to 20%. This sample comprised tumor tissue, obtained at baseline. These TCRs come from a woman between 30 and 80 years old with non-small cell lung cancer. Each CDR3 is given with its conserved first and last residue. A D gene is named only where the DNA matches it firmly. Size is stated for part of the rows, as once, few or many counts, or as a class when the clone is expanded.

V gene,J gene,clone size,D gene,CDR3 DNA,CDR3 protein
TRBV5-1,TRBJ2-5,NA,NA,TGCGCCAGCAGCTTGGCGGGGGAGACCCAGTACTTC,CASSLAGETQYF
TRBV15,TRBJ1-2,NA,NA,TGTGCCACCAGCAGAGATGCAATCGGCGGCTACACCTTC,CATSRDAIGGYTF
TRBV30,TRBJ2-7,medium-sized,NA,TGTGCCTGGAGTGTAGCTACGAATTACGAGCAGTACTTC,CAWSVATNYEQYF
TRBV27,TRBJ2-7,medium-sized,TRBD2,TGTGCCAGCAGACCGGGAGGACTAGCGGGAGTATTCGAGCAGTACTTC,CASRPGGLAGVFEQYF
TRBV30,TRBJ2-6,few,NA,TGTGCCTGGAGCGCAGGGGCCCTTAGCTCTGGGGCCAACGTCCTGACTTTC,CAWSAGALSSGANVLTF
TRBV20-1,TRBJ2-1,NA,NA,TGCAGTGCTAGCCTGTACAATGAGCAGTTCTTC,CSASLYNEQFF
TRBV30,TRBJ2-1,NA,NA,TGTGCCTGGATCTTAACTGGTCCTACCAATGAGCAGTTCTTC,CAWILTGPTNEQFF
TRBV7-9,TRBJ1-1,NA,TRBD1,TGTGCCAGCAGCCTAGACAGGGGCACTGAAGCTTTCTTT,CASSLDRGTEAFF
TRBV6-1,TRBJ1-1,few,NA,TGTGCCAGCAGTGAAAGGCGGGGATCTGAAGCTTTCTTT,CASSERRGSEAFF
TRBV7-6,TRBJ2-3,once,TRBD2,TGTGCCAGCAGCTTAAGAACTAGCGGTGCTAGCACAGATACGCAGTATTTT,CASSLRTSGASTDTQYF
TRBV11-2,TRBJ2-1,few,NA,TGTGCCAGCAGCTTCCGCTACAATGAGCAGTTCTTC,CASSFRYNEQFF
TRBV29-1,TRBJ2-5,NA,TRBD2,TGCAGCGTTTTGCGGGAGGGTCAGGAGACCCAGTACTTC,CSVLREGQETQYF
TRBV10-3,TRBJ1-2,NA,NA,TGTGCCATCAGTGACCAGGGAACCTATGGCTACACCTTC,CAISDQGTYGYTF
TRBV7-9,TRBJ2-7,NA,TRBD2,TGTGCCAGCAGCACTCTAGCGGGAGCCTCCTACGAGCAGTACTTC,CASSTLAGASYEQYF
TRBV5-1,TRBJ2-3,NA,NA,TGCGCCAGCAACTTCCAGGGACAAAGAGCGGATACGCAGTATTTT,CASNFQGQRADTQYF